This T cell receptor beta chain is drawn from a study of T cell responses to AZD1222 COVID-19 vaccine. The study's findings and limits: An increase in Spike-specific TCR breadth and depth was observed after two AZD1222 doses. Across the whole spike, CD4 TCRs peaked at regions 160-218 and 743-854. Donors were mostly white British, more females; clonal diversity possibly underestimated.

Assay: immunoSEQ multiplex PCR; the TCRdb copy retains only in-frame clones and omits some. This sample has tens of thousands of clones, with roughly 90% found just once. A note on this clone: What it recognizes is unknown.

CDR1 is SGHRS, CDR2 YFSETQ, per germline. This CDR3 comprises 14 residues. J was trimmed by 0 bases and V by 5 bases; bases with no gene match: 3. The material sequenced was peripheral blood, taken 28 days after the second AZD1222 dose. The sequence was obtained from an adult who received the AZD1222 COVID-19 vaccine. The chain is built from TRBV5-1 and TRBJ2-7; 9 bases map to TRBD1. The CDR3 reads CASRLTGGSYEQYF. Here the CDR3 DNA reads TGCGCCAGCAGACTGACAGGGGGCTCCTACGAGCAGTACTTC.